This T cell receptor (beta chain) was recorded in a study of human T cells and chemical hapten exposure. As for the study in general: The study sensitized with 2% DPC on an approximately 2 cm by approximately 2 cm patch of upper inner arm skin. Notes on the study in general: Donors, who had alopecia, may show an immune response that differs from healthy people's.

This clonotype was seen more than once but under ten times. What it binds is not known. V lost 2 bases, J lost 0 bases, and 8 bases lay in between. CDR1 is SGHVS and CDR2 is FQNEAQ in the germline V gene. There are 16 residues in the CDR3. Time point: pre-sensitization, week 0. Stated treatment: therapeutic diphenylcyclopropenone sensitization with weekly scalp DPC. Unique molecular identifiers were attached to individual cDNA molecules during library preparation. Each CDR3 protein gets one entry after TCRdb re-called the RACE reads with MiXCR. The repertoire holds about 380,000 distinct CDR3 sequences, with approximately 5.1% as singletons.

This sample comprised whole blood, obtained in connection with sensitization to the hapten diphenylcyclopropenone (DPC). V gene TRBV7-8 combines with J gene TRBJ2-6; D call uncertain. The TCR originated in a woman aged 45 to 65 with alopecia areata. Some clones in this sample may be carry-over from other donors' samples. The CDR3 DNA is TGTGCCAGCAGCTTAAGACGGAACTCTGGGGCCAACGTCCTGACTTTC. It is translated as CASSLRRNSGANVLTF.